Listed below are T cell receptor beta chains from one sample, sequenced in a study of cytomegalovirus exposure and HLA in healthy donors. Measured with immunoSEQ multiplex PCR; TCRdb has only the in-frame clones, and not every one. The table records about 110,000 clones, about 80% of them present only once. The sequencing input was PBMCs. Source of these receptors: a man in his thirties or forties in good health and CMV-seronegative. CDR3s leave out the opening cysteine and the closing phenylalanine or tryptophan. Where a row states a size, it is once, few, many or the class of an expanded clone; other rows omit it.

TRBJ2-3 | TRBV5-4 | NA | ASSRKGEDTQY
TRBJ2-2 | TRBV19 | NA | ASSIWRGGNTGELF
TRBJ1-4 | TRBV11-2 | NA | ASSLRTGGDEKLF
TRBJ2-6 | TRBV28 | NA | ASRVADGANVLT
TRBJ2-1 | TRBV10-3 | NA | AIGGNNEQF
TRBJ1-3 | TRBV5-1 | NA | ASSPIQGAGSGNTIY
TRBJ2-1 | TRBV18 | once | ASSPPKGLAGVSYNEQF
TRBJ2-3 | TRBV28 | NA | ASSFSLAGAVDTQY
TRBJ2-5 | TRBV6-5 | NA | ASSYRGGRGETQY
TRBJ2-7 | TRBV27 | NA | ASRRDSPSYEQY
TRBJ2-7 | TRBV25-1 | NA | ASSEFQGPYEQY
TRBJ2-1 | TRBV27 | NA | ASSLTSGRSYNEQF
TRBJ2-7 | TRBV2 | NA | ASSEEMRGEQY
TRBJ1-2 | TRBV5-1 | NA | ASSSPSAGVNYGYT
TRBJ1-1 | TRBV11-2 | NA | ASSLVLEAF
TRBJ2-7 | TRBV7-2 | NA | ASSLGGQIYEQY
TRBJ1-5 | TRBV7-9 | once | ASSPDGQAGQPQH